One and the same sample provided the 14 T cell receptor beta chains below, sequenced in a study of tissue T cells after allogeneic stem cell transplantation. Generated by immunoSEQ multiplex PCR, the TCRdb table keeps only in-frame clones and is missing some. The data hold about 48,000 clones, with 73% observed a single time. Specimen: sorted cells pooled from one or two spleens. Every receptor here comes from a pool of C57BL/6 mice in good health.

As to this clone: Gene names refer to mouse genes. The sequenced CDR3 bases are TGTGCCAGCGGTGCCGGACAGGGGGCCCCCGAAAGATTATTT. Its translation is CASGAGQGAPERLF. The CDR3 reads in full as CASGAGQGAPERLFF. The chain links TRBV13-2 to TRBJ1-4; 11 bases match TRBD1. Read data end 1 residue before the CDR3 end; the end is taken from the germline J gene. The CDR3 contains 15 residues. Germline V CDR1 and CDR2: NNHNN, SYGAGS (reference sequence). V trimming: 3 bases; J trimming: 7 bases; junction bases outside the gene matches: 5.

Turning to this clone: Gene names and germline match the mouse. Sequencing ends 1 residue short of the CDR3 end; the germline J gene provides the rest. This chain uses TRBV3 with TRBJ1-1; tentative D call: TRBD1 (5 bases). Germline loops: CDR1 SNHLY, CDR2 FYNGKV (reference sequence). CDR3 length: 13 amino acids. V was trimmed by 4 bases and J by 0 bases, leaving 6 bases between them. The CDR3 sequence is CASSSGSNTEVFF. CDR3 bases read: TGTGCCAGCAGCTCAGGGTCAAACACAGAAGTCTTC.

In regard to this clone: Gene names are the mouse ones. The read comes to an end 1 residue before the CDR3 does, leaving the germline J gene to fill in the end. The chain carries TRBV12-1 and TRBJ1-3; D gene ambiguous. The CDR3 is 15 amino acids. CDR1 is SGHSN, CDR2 HYEKVE, per germline. V was cut by 0 bases and J by 0 bases, with 8 bases left in between. CDR3 protein: CASSLVQNSGNTLYF. The CDR3 bases that were read are TGTGCCAGCTCTCTCGTACAAAATTCTGGAAATACGCTCTAT.

Comments on this clone: The genes and germline here are from mouse. The read stops 1 residue short of the end of the CDR3; the missing end is completed from the germline J gene. J is TRBJ2-4 and V is TRBV2, with D unclear. V was trimmed by 0 bases and J by 3 bases, leaving 7 bases between them. The germline V gene has CDR1 LGHNA and CDR2 YSYQKL. The CDR3 loop spans 14 amino acids. The CDR3: CASSQEGRQNTLYF. Incomplete CDR3 DNA: TGTGCCAGCAGCCAAGAGGGGAGACAAAACACCTTGTAC.

A single count supports this clone. Gene labels here are mouse ones. The CDR3 end is not reached by the read, which stops 1 residue before it; the germline J gene fills it in. The chain uses TRBV19 and TRBJ2-4, with D maybe TRBD1 (5 bases). The CDR3 covers 16 residues. Trimming pared 0 bases from V and 1 base from J, leaving 12 bases between. CDR1 FNHDT and CDR2 SITEND come from the germline V gene (reference sequence). The DNA read from the CDR3 is TGTGCCAGCAGTATAGTCCAGGGATGGGGTCAAAACACCTTGTAC. Its translation is CASSIVQGWGQNTLY. Given in full, the CDR3 is CASSIVQGWGQNTLYF. The variable domain in full, with the rest retrieved from reference TRBV19 and TRBJ2-4, is GGIITQTPKFLIGQEGQKLTLKCQQNFNHDTMYWYRQDSGKGLRLIYYSITENDLQKGDLSEGYDASREKKSSFSLTVTSAQKNEMAVFLCASSIVQGWGQNTLYFGAGTRLSVL.

Of note for this clone: The listed genes are named as in mouse. The read gets to within 1 residue of the CDR3 end, and the germline J gene fills in the rest. The chain employs TRBV13-3 and TRBJ2-4; D may be TRBD1 (6 bases). Germline V gene data show CDR1 as NNHDY and CDR2 as SYVADS. The CDR3 has 14 amino acids. V lost 4 bases and J lost 1, with 10 bases in between. Incomplete CDR3 DNA: TGTGCCAGCAGTCAACAGGGAGGTCAAAACACCTTGTAC. Translated: CASSQQGGQNTLY. The full CDR3 reads CASSQQGGQNTLYF.

To note about this clone: All gene names here are mouse names. The CDR3 end lies 1 residue beyond the end of the read and is filled in from the germline J gene. The chain combines TRBV13-1 with TRBJ1-4; the D is unclear. The CDR3 contains 15 residues. The germline V gene has CDR1 NSHNY and CDR2 SYGAGN. V lost 0 bases, J lost 0 bases, and 6 bases lay in between. The CDR3: CASSDAQISNERLFF. The sequenced CDR3 bases are TGTGCCAGCAGTGATGCCCAAATTTCCAACGAAAGATTATTT.

A note on this clone: The genes and germline here are from mouse. The read comes to an end 1 residue before the CDR3 does, leaving the germline J gene to fill in the end. The chain couples TRBV2 to TRBJ2-2, with TRBD2 identical over 14 bases. Trimming removed 4 bases from V and 6 bases from J; junction bases left unmatched: 4. From germline, CDR1 is LGHNA and CDR2 YSYQKL. CDR3 length equals 16 residues. The CDR3 loop reads CASSPGTGGAPGQLYF. CDR3 DNA (partial): TGTGCCAGCAGCCCCGGGACTGGGGGGGCCCCCGGGCAGCTCTAC.

To note about this clone: The gene symbols are mouse symbols. The read gets to within 1 residue of the CDR3 end, and the germline J gene fills in the rest. The V and J genes are TRBV19 and TRBJ2-1; 10 positions agree with TRBD2. Germline V CDR1 and CDR2: FNHDT, SITEND (reference sequence). J lost 8 bases, V lost 3 bases, and 8 bases had no gene match. The CDR3 loop spans 15 amino acids. The CDR3 bases that were read are TGTGCCAGCAGTAAGACTGGGGGGAGGCGCCCTGAGCAGTTC. Translated: CASSKTGGRRPEQF. The full-length CDR3 reads as CASSKTGGRRPEQFF.

A note on this clone: Mouse germline and gene names are used. The observed sequence ends 1 residue before the CDR3 terminus, with the missing tail filled in from the germline J gene. The V gene is TRBV15, the J gene TRBJ2-3, with D perhaps given as TRBD1 or TRBD2 (5 bases each). This CDR3 spans 13 amino acids. V was shortened by 4 bases and J by 0 bases, with 5 bases between the two germline ends. Per the germline V gene, CDR1 is SGHND and CDR2 is FRSKSL. This chain's CDR3 is CASSWDSAETLYF. Incomplete CDR3 DNA: TGTGCCAGCAGTTGGGACAGTGCAGAAACGCTGTAT.

In the case of this clone: The gene names given are mouse names. The read terminates 1 residue ahead of where the CDR3 ends, so the germline J gene completes it. V usage is TRBV5 and J usage is TRBJ2-2, with D unresolved. Germline CDR1 LGHNA, CDR2 YNLKQL (reference sequence). The CDR3 covers 13 residues. With 4 bases removed from V and 3 bases from J, the gap between germline ends came to 6 bases. The sequenced part of the CDR3 DNA is TGTGCCAGCAGCCCCGGGGACACCGGGCAGCTCTAC. Protein: CASSPGDTGQLY. The complete CDR3 reads CASSPGDTGQLYF.

Note on this clone: Gene names and germline refer to mouse. Read sequence stops 1 residue before the CDR3 end, and the germline J gene provides the missing end. V is TRBV13-3 and J is TRBJ2-5; 13 positions match TRBD2. Germline V gives CDR1 NNHDY, CDR2 SYVADS. CDR3 length: 16 amino acids. The V segment lost 3 bases and the J segment 1 base; nucleotides outside the gene matches: 2. The sequenced part of the CDR3 DNA is TGTGCCAGCAGTGGGACTGGGGGGGCGGACCAAGACACCCAGTAC. It encodes CASSGTGGADQDTQY. The whole CDR3 is CASSGTGGADQDTQYF.

Regarding this clone: Genes and germline are mouse. The CDR3 end is not reached by the read, which stops 1 residue before it; the germline J gene fills it in. This chain connects TRBV12-1 to TRBJ1-1, with D tentatively TRBD1 (5 bases). The V end lost 0 bases, the J end lost 8 bases, and 12 bases lay between the germline ends. CDR3 length: 13 residues. Germline V gene data show CDR1 as SGHSN and CDR2 as HYEKVE. The DNA read from the CDR3 is TGTGCCAGCTCTCTCGAAGGGGAGAACGAAGTCTTC. Encoded protein: CASSLEGENEVF. The full CDR3 is CASSLEGENEVFF. Together with reference TRBV12-1 and TRBJ1-1, the CDR3 gives the full variable domain: DSGVVQSPRHIIKEKGGRSVLTCIPISGHSNVVWYQQTLGKELKFLIQHYEKVERDKGFLPSRFSVQQFDDYHSEMNMSALELEDSAMYFCASSLEGENEVFFGKGTRLTVV.

This clone was counted between two and nine times. Gene names denote mouse genes. Read sequence stops 1 residue before the CDR3 end, and the germline J gene provides the missing end. The chain combines TRBV3 with TRBJ2-7; TRBD2 aligns across 9 bases. CDR3 size: 14 residues. Germline V CDR1 and CDR2: SNHLY, FYNGKV (reference sequence). The ends lost 5 bases at V and 4 bases at J; junction bases unmatched: 6. The CDR3 reads CASSPTGGHYEQYF. The CDR3 DNA, read in part, is TGTGCCAGCAGCCCAACTGGGGGGCATTATGAACAGTAC.